This T cell receptor beta chain originates from a study of identifying expanded T cells in peripheral blood. Study-wide findings and caveats: Across healthy donors, higher total template counts meant significantly greater approximately two-week count variance.

Libraries were prepared by immunoSEQ multiplex PCR; TCRdb keeps only in-frame clonotypes and omits some of them. Of 65,000 to 95,000 clones listed, roughly 84% are singletons. Concerning this clone itself: Its cognate antigen is unknown.

Germline-derived CDR1 and CDR2 are MNHEY and SMNVEV (reference sequence). The V segment lost 1 base and the J segment 0 bases; nucleotides outside the gene matches: 12. This CDR3 spans 19 amino acids. The clonotype was recovered from a person aged 18 to 75 in good health. Sequenced: blood. The chain has TRBV27 and TRBJ1-3, with TRBD1 identical over 7 bases. The CDR3 DNA sequence: TGTGCCAGCAGTTTATTTGCCCCTTTGACAGGGCTCTCTGGAAACACCATATATTTT. The encoded protein is CASSLFAPLTGLSGNTIYF.